This T cell receptor (beta chain) was captured by sequencing in a study of blood T cells in healthy people across ages. A sample-barcoded 5' primer and a J-beta primer mix were used in a second PCR of about 6 to 12 cycles. TCRdb re-called the 5' RACE reads with MiXCR, one entry per CDR3 protein. The sample shows fewer than 700,000 distinct CDR3 sequences, around two fifths of them seen only once. Overall study results and limits: Comparison with aged donors showed that long-lived donors had more naive CD4+ cells and higher diversity.

This clonotype was counted only a few times. Its target is unknown. This CDR3 contains 16 residues. Germline CDR1 and CDR2: SGHVS and FNYEAQ. Trimming took 3 bases from V and 4 from J; bases not matched to a gene: 7. Sequencing input: blood. The receptor comes from a man aged 80 or over in good health. The rearrangement joins TRBV7-6 to TRBJ2-5; 11 bases agree with TRBD2. The DNA of the CDR3 is TGTGCCAGCAGCTTCGCTACTAGCGGGAGTGCAGAGACCCAGTACTTC. This translates into CASSFATSGSAETQYF.